Sequencing of this T cell receptor beta chain was carried out in a study of regulatory T cells in long-lasting Graves disease. Points from the study as a whole: Thyroid tissue was not sampled; only peripheral blood was. Persistent disease preferred TRBV28, TRBJ1-2 and TRBJ2-5; new disease, TRBV20-1 and TRBJ2-1. For persistent Graves' patients, TCR diversity was lower than for newly diagnosed ones.

The CDR3 is made up of 12 amino acids. Germline CDR1 and CDR2: MDHEN and SYDVKM. Losses at the gene ends were 7 bases for V and 7 bases for J; bases not matched to a gene: 6. Researchers made TCR beta libraries by using iRepertoire HTBI primers and running Arm-PCR on CDR3 regions. TCRdb re-analysed the multiplex PCR reads in MiXCR, keeping a single row per CDR3 protein. This repertoire shows fewer than 550,000 distinct CDR3 sequences, approximately 21% found once; its top ten account for over 6%. Noted time point: persistent/refractory GD, antithyroid drugs over 5 years with positive TRAb. Preparation of the TCR library used RNA extracted from PBMCs. Patients were enrolled at an endocrinology department in Xi'an, China. To note about this clonotype: Antigen specificity is unknown.

The material was peripheral blood mononuclear cells (PBMCs), obtained when the disease was refractory, from a patient treated with antithyroid drugs. The receptor comes from a female donor with Graves disease. This chain links TRBV28 with TRBJ1-2; TRBD1 matches at 7 bases. CDR3 amino acids: CASNTGEAGYTF. The CDR3 nucleotides are TGTGCCAGCAATACAGGGGAGGCTGGCTACACCTTC.